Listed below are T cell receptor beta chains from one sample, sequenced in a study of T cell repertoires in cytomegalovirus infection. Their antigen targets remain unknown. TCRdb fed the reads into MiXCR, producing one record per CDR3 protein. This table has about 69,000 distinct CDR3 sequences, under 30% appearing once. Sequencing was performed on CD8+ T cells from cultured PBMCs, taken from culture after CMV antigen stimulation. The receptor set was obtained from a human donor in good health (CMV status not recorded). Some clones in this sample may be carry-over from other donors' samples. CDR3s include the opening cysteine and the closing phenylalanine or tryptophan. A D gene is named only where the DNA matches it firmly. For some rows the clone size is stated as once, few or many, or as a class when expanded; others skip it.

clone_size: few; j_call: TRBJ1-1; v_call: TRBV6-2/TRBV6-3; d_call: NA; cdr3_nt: TGTGCCAGCAGTTACCTACATTACACTGAAGCTTTCTTT; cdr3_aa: CASSYLHYTEAFF
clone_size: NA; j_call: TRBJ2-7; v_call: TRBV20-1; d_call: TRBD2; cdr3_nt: TGCAGTGCTAGAGATCTCTATCGGGGGGGGGACTACGAGCAGTACTTC; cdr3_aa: CSARDLYRGGDYEQYF
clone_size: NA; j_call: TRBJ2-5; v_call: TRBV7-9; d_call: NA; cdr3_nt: TGTGCCAGCAGCTTCCCTTCGGCTAACACCGAGACCCAGTACTTC; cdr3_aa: CASSFPSANTETQYF
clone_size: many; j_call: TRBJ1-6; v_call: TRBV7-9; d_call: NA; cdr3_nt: TGTGCCAGCAGCCAAGTACAAAGCTCCTATAATTCACCCCTCCACTTT; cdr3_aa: CASSQVQSSYNSPLHF
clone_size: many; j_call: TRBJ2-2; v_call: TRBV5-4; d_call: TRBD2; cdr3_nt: TGTGCCAGCAGTCCTGGACTAGCCGATAACACCGGGGAGCTGTTTTTT; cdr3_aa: CASSPGLADNTGELFF
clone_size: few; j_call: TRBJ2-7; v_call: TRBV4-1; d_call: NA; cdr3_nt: TGCGCCAGCAGCCTCGGAGACACGCCTGGCGAGCAGTACTTC; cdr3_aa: CASSLGDTPGEQYF
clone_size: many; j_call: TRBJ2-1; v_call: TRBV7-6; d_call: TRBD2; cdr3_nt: TGTGCCAGCAGCTTAGGGGGTAGCGGGAGGTCCACCCTATACAATGAGCAGTTCTTC; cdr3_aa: CASSLGGSGRSTLYNEQFF
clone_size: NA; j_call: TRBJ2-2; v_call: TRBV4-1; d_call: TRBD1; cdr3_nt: TGCGCCAGCAGCCAAGATACAGGGGCCACCGGGGAGCTGTTTTTT; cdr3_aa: CASSQDTGATGELFF
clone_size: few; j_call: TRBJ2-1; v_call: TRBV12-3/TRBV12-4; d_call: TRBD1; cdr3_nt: TGTGCCAGCCGAGCCGGGACAGGGTCCTGGAATGAGCAGTTCTTC; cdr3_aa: CASRAGTGSWNEQFF
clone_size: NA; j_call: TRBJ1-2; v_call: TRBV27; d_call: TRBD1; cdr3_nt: TGTGCCACCCCAGGGGGCGGGACCGGCTATGGCTACACCTTC; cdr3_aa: CATPGGGTGYGYTF
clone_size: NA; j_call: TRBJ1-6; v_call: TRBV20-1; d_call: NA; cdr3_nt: TGCAATGCTAGACGAGGAGCGGGAACTTGGAATTCACCCCTCCACTTT; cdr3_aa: CNARRGAGTWNSPLHF
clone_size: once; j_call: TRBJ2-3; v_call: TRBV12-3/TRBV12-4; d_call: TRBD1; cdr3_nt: TGTGCCAGCAGTTTATTATCCGACAGGGTTGATACGCAGTATTTT; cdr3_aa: CASSLLSDRVDTQYF
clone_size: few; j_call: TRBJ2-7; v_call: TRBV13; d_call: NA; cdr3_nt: TGTGCCAGCAGCTTAGGGCTAGCGAGATACGAGCAGTACTTC; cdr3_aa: CASSLGLARYEQYF
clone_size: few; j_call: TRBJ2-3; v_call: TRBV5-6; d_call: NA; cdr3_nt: TGTGCCAGCAGCTTCCGCGCGGTACACACAGATACGCAGTATTTT; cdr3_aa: CASSFRAVHTDTQYF
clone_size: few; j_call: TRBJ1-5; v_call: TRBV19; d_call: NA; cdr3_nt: TGTGCCAGTAGTATTTGGGATTATAGCAATCAGCCCCAGCATTTT; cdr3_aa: CASSIWDYSNQPQHF
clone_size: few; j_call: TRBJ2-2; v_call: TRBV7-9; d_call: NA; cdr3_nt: TGTGCCAGCAGCCCCTCATCGGCGAACACCGGGGAGCTGTTTTTT; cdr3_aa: CASSPSSANTGELFF
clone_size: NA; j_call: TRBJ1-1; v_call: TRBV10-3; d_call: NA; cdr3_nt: TGTGCCATCAGTGACTGGAACACTGAAGCTTTCTTT; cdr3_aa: CAISDWNTEAFF
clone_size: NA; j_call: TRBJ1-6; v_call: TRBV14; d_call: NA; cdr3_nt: TGTGCCAGCAGCCAAGGTCGGGAGGGGATCTATAATTCACCCCTCCACTTT; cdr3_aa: CASSQGREGIYNSPLHF
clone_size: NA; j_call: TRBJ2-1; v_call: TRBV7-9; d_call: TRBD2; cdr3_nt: TGTGCCAGCAGCCCTATTCTAGCGGGAGGGCCGTACCCCGGTGATGAGCAGTTCTTC; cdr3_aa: CASSPILAGGPYPGDEQFF
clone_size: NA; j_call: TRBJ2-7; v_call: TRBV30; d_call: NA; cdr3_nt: TGTGCCTGGAGGGGTGGAAGCGAGCAGTACTTC; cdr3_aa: CAWRGGSEQYF
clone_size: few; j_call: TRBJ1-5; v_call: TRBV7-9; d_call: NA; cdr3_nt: TGTGCCAGCAGCTTAAACGGGTGGGGGCCTCAGCCCCAGCATTTT; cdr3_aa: CASSLNGWGPQPQHF
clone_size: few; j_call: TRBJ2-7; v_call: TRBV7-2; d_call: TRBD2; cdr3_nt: TGTGCCAGCAGCTTAGCTAGCGGGGGAAGGTACGAGCAGTACTTC; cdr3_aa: CASSLASGGRYEQYF
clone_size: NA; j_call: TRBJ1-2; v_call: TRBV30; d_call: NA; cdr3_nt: TGTGCCTGGACAGGGGACAACTATGGCTACACCTTC; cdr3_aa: CAWTGDNYGYTF
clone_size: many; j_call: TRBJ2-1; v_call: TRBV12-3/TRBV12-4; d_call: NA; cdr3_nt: TGTGCCAGCAGCATAGACCGGGTTAATAGGTTCGGGGAGCAGTTCTTC; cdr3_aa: CASSIDRVNRFGEQFF
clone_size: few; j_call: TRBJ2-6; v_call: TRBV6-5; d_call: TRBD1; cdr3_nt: TGTGCCAGCAGGCCGGGACAGAGCGTACTGTCTGGGGCCAACGTCCTGACTTTC; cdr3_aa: CASRPGQSVLSGANVLTF
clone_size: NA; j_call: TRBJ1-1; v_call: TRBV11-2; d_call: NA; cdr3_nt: TGTGCCAGCAGCGCAGAGGACAGAATGAACACTGAAGCTTTCTTT; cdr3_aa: CASSAEDRMNTEAFF
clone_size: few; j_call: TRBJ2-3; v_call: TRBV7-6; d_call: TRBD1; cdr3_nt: TGTGCCAGCAGCTTAACAATCGGGACAGGGGATTCGGAAACAGATACGCAGTATTTT; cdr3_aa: CASSLTIGTGDSETDTQYF
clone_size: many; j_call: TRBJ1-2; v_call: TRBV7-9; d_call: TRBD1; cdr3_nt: TGTGCCAGCAGCTTGCCGCTGACAGGGGACTATGGCTACACCTTC; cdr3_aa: CASSLPLTGDYGYTF
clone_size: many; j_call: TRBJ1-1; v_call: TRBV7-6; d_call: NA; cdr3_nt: TGTGCCAGCAGCTTGAGTGAGACAGTGAACACTGAAGCTTTCTTT; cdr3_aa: CASSLSETVNTEAFF
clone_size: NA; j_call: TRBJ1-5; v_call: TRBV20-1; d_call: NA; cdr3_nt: TGCAGTGCTAGAGATAGGAATTCCAATCAGCCCCAGCATTTT; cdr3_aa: CSARDRNSNQPQHF
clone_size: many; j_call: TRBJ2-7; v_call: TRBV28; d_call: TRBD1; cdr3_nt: TGTGCCAGCAGTTTACTCGGCCTGGGACAGGCCTACGAGCAGTACTTC; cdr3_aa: CASSLLGLGQAYEQYF
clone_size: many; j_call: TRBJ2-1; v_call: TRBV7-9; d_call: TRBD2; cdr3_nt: TGTGCCAGCAGCCGGGCTGGCGGGAGCACTTCCTACAATGAGCAGTTCTTC; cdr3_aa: CASSRAGGSTSYNEQFF
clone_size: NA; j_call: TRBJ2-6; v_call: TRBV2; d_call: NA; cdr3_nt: TGTGCCAGTTACGGGCGGCACGCGAACTCTGGGGCCAACGTCCTGACTTTC; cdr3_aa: CASYGRHANSGANVLTF
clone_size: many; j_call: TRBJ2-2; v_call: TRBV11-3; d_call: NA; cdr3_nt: TGTGCCAGCAGCCCCCGGGACGGTGCGAACACCGGGGAGCTGTTTTTT; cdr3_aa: CASSPRDGANTGELFF
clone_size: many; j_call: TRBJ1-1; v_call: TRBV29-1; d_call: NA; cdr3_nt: TGCAGCGTTGAAGGTCCGCGACGGAGTAACACTGAAGCTTTCTTT; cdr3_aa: CSVEGPRRSNTEAFF
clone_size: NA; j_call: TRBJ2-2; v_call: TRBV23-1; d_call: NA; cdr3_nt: TGCGCCAGACTCTACCCAGGAGCGAACACCGGGGAGCTGTTTTTT; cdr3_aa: CARLYPGANTGELFF
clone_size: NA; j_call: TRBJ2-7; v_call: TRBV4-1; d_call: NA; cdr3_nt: TGCGCCAGCAGCCAAGAAACCGGGACAAGAGTTTACGAGCAGTACTTC; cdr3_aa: CASSQETGTRVYEQYF
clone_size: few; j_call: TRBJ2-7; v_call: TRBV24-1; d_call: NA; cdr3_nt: TGTGCCACCAGTGATGCCGGTACAGGATACGAGCAGTACTTC; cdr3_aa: CATSDAGTGYEQYF